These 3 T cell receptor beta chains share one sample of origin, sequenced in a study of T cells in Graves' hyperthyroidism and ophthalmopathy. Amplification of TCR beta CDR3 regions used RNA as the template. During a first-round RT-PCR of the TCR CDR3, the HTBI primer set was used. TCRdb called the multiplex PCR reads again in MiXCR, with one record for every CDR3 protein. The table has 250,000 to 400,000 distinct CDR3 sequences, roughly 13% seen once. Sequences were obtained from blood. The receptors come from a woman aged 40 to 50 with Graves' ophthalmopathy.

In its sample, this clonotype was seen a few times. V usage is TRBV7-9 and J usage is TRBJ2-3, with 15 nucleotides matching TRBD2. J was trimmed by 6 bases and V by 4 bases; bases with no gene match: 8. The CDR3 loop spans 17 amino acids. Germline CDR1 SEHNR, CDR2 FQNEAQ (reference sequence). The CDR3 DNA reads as TGTGCCAGCAGCTACGGACTAGCGGGGGGGCCTAGGGATACGCAGTATTTT. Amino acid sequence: CASSYGLAGGPRDTQYF.

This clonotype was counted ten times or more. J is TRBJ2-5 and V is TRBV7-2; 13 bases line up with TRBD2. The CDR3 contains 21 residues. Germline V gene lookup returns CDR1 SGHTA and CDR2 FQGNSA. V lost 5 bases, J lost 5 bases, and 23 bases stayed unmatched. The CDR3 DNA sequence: TGTGCCAGCAGCCAATACATCGGGCGACAGGGACTAGCGGGGAAGGGGGAGACCCAGTACTTC. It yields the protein CASSQYIGRQGLAGKGETQYF. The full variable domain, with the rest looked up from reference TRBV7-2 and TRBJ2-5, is GAGVSQSPSNKVTEKGKDVELRCDPISGHTALYWYRQSLGQGLEFLIYFQGNSAPDKSGLPSDRFSAERTGGSVSTLTIQRTQQEDSAVYLCASSQYIGRQGLAGKGETQYFGPGTRLLVL.

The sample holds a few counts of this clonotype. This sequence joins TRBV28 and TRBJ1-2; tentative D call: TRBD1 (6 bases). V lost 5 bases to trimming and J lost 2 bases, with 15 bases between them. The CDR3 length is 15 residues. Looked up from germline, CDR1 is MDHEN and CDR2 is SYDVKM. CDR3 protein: CASSTQGQGNYGYTF. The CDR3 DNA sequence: TGTGCCAGCAGTACTCAGGGGCAAGGGAACTATGGCTACACCTTC.